A selection of T cell receptor beta chains follows, all from one sample in a study of blood T cell repertoires in COVID-19. This table comes from immunoSEQ multiplex PCR, and its TCRdb copy is limited to in-frame clones, with some not included. Of approximately 210,000 clones listed, 80% are singletons. Material: PBMCs or T cells enriched from blood (not recorded which). The source of these receptors is a man aged 30 to 45 with acute COVID-19. The CDR3 runs from the conserved cysteine through the conserved F or W. Each record gives: CDR3 protein, CDR3 DNA, J gene, CDR3 length, V gene, D gene, clone size. D genes are given only for firm matches. Not every row has a clone size; where given, it reads once, few, many or a size class.

CDR3: CASSGQSYEQYF
DNA: TGTGCCAGCAGTGGACAGTCCTACGAGCAGTACTTC
J: TRBJ2-7
length: 12
V: TRBV2
D: .
size: .

CDR3: CASHREGSNQPQHF
DNA: TGTGCCAGTCACCGGGAAGGGAGCAATCAGCCCCAGCATTTT
J: TRBJ1-5
length: 14
V: TRBV28
D: .
size: .

CDR3: CASSRTGGSGNQPQHF
DNA: TGTGCCAGCAGTCGGACAGGGGGCTCGGGCAATCAGCCCCAGCATTTT
J: TRBJ1-5
length: 16
V: TRBV9
D: TRBD1
size: .

CDR3: CASSQEAREGYGYTF
DNA: TGCGCCAGCAGCCAAGAGGCCAGGGAAGGGTATGGCTACACCTTC
J: TRBJ1-2
length: 15
V: TRBV4-1
D: .
size: .

CDR3: CASSLLGTNEKLFF
DNA: TGCGCCAGCAGCTTATTGGGCACAAATGAAAAACTGTTTTTT
J: TRBJ1-4
length: 14
V: TRBV5-1
D: .
size: .

CDR3: CASSQGTDSPTSQYF
DNA: TGTGCCAGCAGCCAAGGCACGGACTCACCTACGAGCCAGTACTTC
J: TRBJ2-7
length: 15
V: TRBV3-1/TRBV3-2
D: .
size: .

CDR3: CASSHSDEKLFF
DNA: TGTGCCAGCAGCCACTCTGATGAAAAACTGTTTTTT
J: TRBJ1-4
length: 12
V: TRBV3-1/TRBV3-2
D: .
size: .

CDR3: CASSVANSGNTIYF
DNA: TGTGCCAGCAGCGTAGCAAACTCTGGAAACACCATATATTTT
J: TRBJ1-3
length: 14
V: TRBV9
D: .
size: .

CDR3: CASGRDNTGELFF
DNA: TGTGCTAGTGGGAGGGATAACACCGGGGAGCTGTTTTTT
J: TRBJ2-2
length: 13
V: TRBV12-5
D: .
size: once

CDR3: CASSPGTQKISSGANVLTF
DNA: TGTGCCAGCAGCCCGGGGACACAAAAAATTAGCTCTGGGGCCAACGTCCTGACTTTC
J: TRBJ2-6
length: 19
V: TRBV9
D: .
size: .

CDR3: CASSLAMGTDTQYF
DNA: TGCGCCAGCAGCTTGGCTATGGGCACAGATACGCAGTATTTT
J: TRBJ2-3
length: 14
V: TRBV5-1
D: .
size: .

CDR3: CASSYAAGGNEQYF
DNA: TGTGCCAGCAGTTACGCGGCAGGGGGGAACGAGCAGTACTTC
J: TRBJ2-7
length: 14
V: TRBV6-6
D: .
size: .

CDR3: CASSSSGTSTDTQYF
DNA: TGCGCCAGCAGCTCTAGCGGTACTAGCACAGATACGCAGTATTTT
J: TRBJ2-3
length: 15
V: TRBV5-1
D: TRBD2
size: .

CDR3: CASSGDSVRTRYYGYTF
DNA: TGTGCCAGCAGTGGGGACTCCGTGAGGACGAGGTACTATGGCTACACCTTC
J: TRBJ1-2
length: 17
V: TRBV6-4
D: .
size: .

CDR3: CAISEGTGGDNSPLHF
DNA: TGTGCCATCAGTGAGGGGACAGGGGGCGACAATTCACCCCTCCACTTT
J: TRBJ1-6
length: 16
V: TRBV10-3
D: TRBD1
size: .

CDR3: CASKGRGDHPVGNEQFF
DNA: TGTGCCAGCAAGGGCAGGGGAGACCACCCTGTTGGCAATGAGCAGTTCTTC
J: TRBJ2-1
length: 17
V: TRBV2
D: .
size: .